These T cell receptor beta chains were read from a single sample in a study of identical twins. TCRdb re-derived calls from the 5' RACE reads in MiXCR, one entry per CDR3 protein. The sample shows hundreds of thousands of distinct CDR3 sequences, 15% to 20% of them seen only once. The same data also went into a second study, on T cells expressing NK-cell markers.

The sequenced sample was PBMCs. The receptors here all came from a woman under 30 in good health. Each CDR3 is given with its conserved first and last residue. The D gene is left open where the match is weak. Rows may omit the clone size; those that give it use once, few, many or a size class.

d_call: -
clone_size: few
j_call: TRBJ2-1
v_call: TRBV29-1
cdr3_nt: TGCAGCGTTGAGCCCGATAACCGGGTTCACAATGAGCAGTTCTTC
cdr3_aa: CSVEPDNRVHNEQFF

d_call: -
clone_size: many
j_call: TRBJ1-6
v_call: TRBV7-2
cdr3_nt: TGTGCCAGCAGCTTGTTACGGAATTCACCCCTCCACTTT
cdr3_aa: CASSLLRNSPLHF

d_call: -
clone_size: -
j_call: TRBJ2-7
v_call: TRBV7-9
cdr3_nt: TGTGCCAGCAGCTTAGCAGTTGGCTACGAGCAGTACTTC
cdr3_aa: CASSLAVGYEQYF

d_call: -
clone_size: -
j_call: TRBJ2-3
v_call: TRBV30
cdr3_nt: TGTGCCTGGAGCGACACAGATACGCAGTATTTT
cdr3_aa: CAWSDTDTQYF

d_call: -
clone_size: many
j_call: TRBJ1-6
v_call: TRBV28
cdr3_nt: TGTGCCAGCAGTTCCCCACAGGCCTATAATTCACCCCTCCACTTT
cdr3_aa: CASSSPQAYNSPLHF

d_call: -
clone_size: few
j_call: TRBJ2-1
v_call: TRBV29-1
cdr3_nt: TGCAGCGCCGTTAGCCCGGGGGTATCAGGGAATGAGCAGTTCTTC
cdr3_aa: CSAVSPGVSGNEQFF

d_call: TRBD2
clone_size: -
j_call: TRBJ2-3
v_call: TRBV7-2
cdr3_nt: TGTGCCAGCAGCTCCCGTAGCGGGGGATACACAGATACGCAGTATTTT
cdr3_aa: CASSSRSGGYTDTQYF

d_call: -
clone_size: -
j_call: TRBJ2-1
v_call: TRBV7-6
cdr3_nt: TGTGCCAGCAGCTTAGCAGGAGGGGCTACTCCCGCGAATGAGCAGTTCTTC
cdr3_aa: CASSLAGGATPANEQFF

d_call: TRBD1
clone_size: -
j_call: TRBJ2-7
v_call: TRBV7-2
cdr3_nt: TGTGCCAGCAGCATACGACAGGGGGCCTACGAGCAGTACTTC
cdr3_aa: CASSIRQGAYEQYF

d_call: TRBD2
clone_size: many
j_call: TRBJ2-5
v_call: TRBV20-1
cdr3_nt: TGCAGTGCTGGAGGGGCCGGGAGGGAGACCCAGTACTTC
cdr3_aa: CSAGGAGRETQYF

d_call: -
clone_size: -
j_call: TRBJ2-7
v_call: TRBV25-1
cdr3_nt: TGTGCCAGCAGTGAATCCGGCAGGGGGGTCCACGAGCAGTACTTC
cdr3_aa: CASSESGRGVHEQYF

d_call: -
clone_size: few
j_call: TRBJ2-3
v_call: TRBV10-2
cdr3_nt: TGCGCCAGCAGGGTAGCGGCTAGCACAGATACGCAGTATTTT
cdr3_aa: CASRVAASTDTQYF

d_call: TRBD1
clone_size: few
j_call: TRBJ2-1
v_call: TRBV28
cdr3_nt: TGTGCCAGCAGTTGGGGACAGAGCAATGAGCAGTTCTTC
cdr3_aa: CASSWGQSNEQFF

d_call: -
clone_size: -
j_call: TRBJ1-2
v_call: TRBV12-3/TRBV12-4
cdr3_nt: TGTGCCAGCGAAGGGCCTTCGGGTGGCTACACCTTC
cdr3_aa: CASEGPSGGYTF

d_call: -
clone_size: -
j_call: TRBJ2-7
v_call: TRBV15
cdr3_nt: TGTGCCACCAGCAGAGATATCACCTACGAGCAGTACTTC
cdr3_aa: CATSRDITYEQYF

d_call: TRBD2
clone_size: few
j_call: TRBJ2-1
v_call: TRBV18
cdr3_nt: TGTGCCAGCTCACCTGCAAGCGGGATTAATGAGCAGTTCTTC
cdr3_aa: CASSPASGINEQFF

d_call: -
clone_size: many
j_call: TRBJ1-6
v_call: TRBV20-1
cdr3_nt: TGCAGTGCTACCTCAGGACGCAGGAATAATTCACCCCTCCACTTT
cdr3_aa: CSATSGRRNNSPLHF

d_call: -
clone_size: many
j_call: TRBJ1-2
v_call: TRBV5-1
cdr3_nt: TGCGCCAGCAGCCCTTACCTGCCGGAACAGAACTATGGCTACACCTTC
cdr3_aa: CASSPYLPEQNYGYTF

d_call: -
clone_size: few
j_call: TRBJ2-1
v_call: TRBV18
cdr3_nt: TGTGCCAGCTCACCAGTTCAAAGACCTCCCCGGTTCTTC
cdr3_aa: CASSPVQRPPRFF

d_call: TRBD1
clone_size: -
j_call: TRBJ2-5
v_call: TRBV12-3/TRBV12-4
cdr3_nt: TGTGCCAGCAGGGTTGGGACAGCCCAAGAGACCCAGTACTTC
cdr3_aa: CASRVGTAQETQYF

d_call: TRBD2
clone_size: few
j_call: TRBJ2-3
v_call: TRBV12-3/TRBV12-4
cdr3_nt: TGTGCCAGCAGAATGCCTAGCGGGTACGGGGATACGCAGTATTTT
cdr3_aa: CASRMPSGYGDTQYF

d_call: TRBD2
clone_size: few
j_call: TRBJ2-3
v_call: TRBV20-1
cdr3_nt: TGCAGTGCTGGGCGGACTAGCGGGAGAATTGTAGATACGCAGTATTTT
cdr3_aa: CSAGRTSGRIVDTQYF

d_call: TRBD2
clone_size: -
j_call: TRBJ2-7
v_call: TRBV6-2/TRBV6-3
cdr3_nt: TGTGCCAGCAGTTACTCGGGACTAGCGGGAGGTGCCTCCTACGAGCAGTACTTC
cdr3_aa: CASSYSGLAGGASYEQYF

d_call: -
clone_size: -
j_call: TRBJ2-6
v_call: TRBV5-1
cdr3_nt: TGCGCCAGCAGCGCGGGAATTATCTCTGGGGCCAACGTCCTGACTTTC
cdr3_aa: CASSAGIISGANVLTF

d_call: -
clone_size: -
j_call: TRBJ2-7
v_call: TRBV20-1
cdr3_nt: TGCAGTGCAAGGTTTGCCTCCTACGAGCAGTACTTC
cdr3_aa: CSARFASYEQYF

d_call: TRBD2
clone_size: -
j_call: TRBJ2-1
v_call: TRBV24-1
cdr3_nt: TGTGCCACCAGTGTGGGTAGCGGGGGGTACAATGAGCAGTTCTTC
cdr3_aa: CATSVGSGGYNEQFF

d_call: TRBD2
clone_size: few
j_call: TRBJ2-1
v_call: TRBV10-3
cdr3_nt: TGTGCCATCAGTGAGACCGTTTCCGGGACTAGCAATGAGCAGTTCTTC
cdr3_aa: CAISETVSGTSNEQFF

d_call: TRBD2
clone_size: -
j_call: TRBJ2-3
v_call: TRBV20-1
cdr3_nt: TGCAGTGCTCGGGACTATTCAGATACGCAGTATTTT
cdr3_aa: CSARDYSDTQYF

d_call: TRBD1
clone_size: -
j_call: TRBJ2-5
v_call: TRBV5-1
cdr3_nt: TGCGCCAGCAGACCGGGACAGGGACAAGAGACCCAGTACTTC
cdr3_aa: CASRPGQGQETQYF

d_call: -
clone_size: few
j_call: TRBJ2-7
v_call: TRBV20-1
cdr3_nt: TGCAGTGCTCTGGACCTCTCGGCCTACGAGCAGTACTTC
cdr3_aa: CSALDLSAYEQYF

d_call: TRBD1
clone_size: few
j_call: TRBJ2-5
v_call: TRBV7-6
cdr3_nt: TGTGCCAGCAGCATTAGGGGGCGAGAGACCCAGTACTTC
cdr3_aa: CASSIRGRETQYF

d_call: TRBD1
clone_size: -
j_call: TRBJ2-7
v_call: TRBV6-1
cdr3_nt: TGTGCCAGCAGCGCCGGGACAGGGCCCTACGAGCAGTACTTC
cdr3_aa: CASSAGTGPYEQYF

d_call: -
clone_size: few
j_call: TRBJ1-5
v_call: TRBV12-3/TRBV12-4
cdr3_nt: TGTGCCAGCAGACGGGACGGCCTTTCGCCCCAGCATTTT
cdr3_aa: CASRRDGLSPQHF

d_call: -
clone_size: few
j_call: TRBJ1-1
v_call: TRBV12-3/TRBV12-4
cdr3_nt: TGTGCCAGCAGTTTAGAGAGATTGAACACTGAAGCTTTCTTT
cdr3_aa: CASSLERLNTEAFF

d_call: TRBD2
clone_size: few
j_call: TRBJ2-1
v_call: TRBV6-1
cdr3_nt: TGTGCCAGCAGCCAATATGGCGGGGGGAGCTCCTACAATGAGCAGTTCTTC
cdr3_aa: CASSQYGGGSSYNEQFF

d_call: TRBD2
clone_size: few
j_call: TRBJ2-1
v_call: TRBV10-2
cdr3_nt: TGCGCCAGCAGACGAGCTTCTAGCGGCTCCTACAATGAGCAGTTCTTC
cdr3_aa: CASRRASSGSYNEQFF

d_call: -
clone_size: few
j_call: TRBJ2-2
v_call: TRBV4-3
cdr3_nt: TGCGCCAGCAGCCCGGGTCTAGGGGGCGGGGAGCTGTTTTTT
cdr3_aa: CASSPGLGGGELFF

d_call: TRBD2
clone_size: -
j_call: TRBJ2-1
v_call: TRBV7-9
cdr3_nt: TGTGCCAGCACCGGGGGGGAGGGCCTCGGGAATGAGCAGTTCTTC
cdr3_aa: CASTGGEGLGNEQFF

d_call: TRBD1
clone_size: -
j_call: TRBJ2-5
v_call: TRBV20-1
cdr3_nt: TGCAGTGCCTTAGGGGGACAGGACCGAGAGACCCAGTACTTC
cdr3_aa: CSALGGQDRETQYF

d_call: -
clone_size: few
j_call: TRBJ1-3
v_call: TRBV14
cdr3_nt: TGTGCCAGCAGCCAAGTCCCAGGAAACACCATATATTTT
cdr3_aa: CASSQVPGNTIYF

d_call: -
clone_size: -
j_call: TRBJ1-2
v_call: TRBV20-1
cdr3_nt: TGCAGTGCTAGGGGGCTCGAGACGGCCTATGGCTACACCTTC
cdr3_aa: CSARGLETAYGYTF

d_call: -
clone_size: -
j_call: TRBJ1-3
v_call: TRBV12-3/TRBV12-4
cdr3_nt: TGTGCCAGCAGTTTAGCAATACTCCCTGGAAACACCATATATTTT
cdr3_aa: CASSLAILPGNTIYF

d_call: -
clone_size: few
j_call: TRBJ2-3
v_call: TRBV15
cdr3_nt: TGTGCCACCAGCAGAGATAAGTGGGAGACAGATACGCAGTATTTT
cdr3_aa: CATSRDKWETDTQYF

d_call: -
clone_size: few
j_call: TRBJ1-4
v_call: TRBV20-1
cdr3_nt: TGCAGTGCTAACCGCTACAGAGGCCAAAAACTGTTTTTT
cdr3_aa: CSANRYRGQKLFF

d_call: TRBD1
clone_size: -
j_call: TRBJ1-1
v_call: TRBV29-1
cdr3_nt: TGCAGCGTTATCAGTGGACAGGGGTGGCACACTGAAGCTTTCTTT
cdr3_aa: CSVISGQGWHTEAFF

d_call: -
clone_size: -
j_call: TRBJ2-1
v_call: TRBV7-2
cdr3_nt: TGTGCCAGCAGCGCGGACACCTACAATGAGCAGTTCTTC
cdr3_aa: CASSADTYNEQFF